This entry lists 9 T cell receptor beta chains sequenced from one sample in a study of blood T cell repertoires in COVID-19. Method: immunoSEQ multiplex PCR; TCRdb's copy keeps in-frame clones and lacks some. The repertoire holds about 130,000 clones, with 88% as singletons. The sample taken for sequencing was peripheral blood. The receptor set was obtained from a man aged 50 to 59 with acute or convalescent COVID-19.

This clone was recorded only once. The chain is built from TRBV3-1 (or the pseudogene TRBV3-2) and TRBJ1-2; D call uncertain. CDR1 is LGHDT and CDR2 is YNNKEL in the germline V gene (reference sequence). The CDR3 totals 14 residues. The V and J ends lost 4 bases and 6 bases respectively, with 15 bases between them. CDR3: CASSPPKPVHGYTF. The CDR3 DNA sequence: TGTGCCAGCAGCCCGCCGAAACCAGTACATGGCTACACCTTC.

This clone was picked up a small number of times. The same CDR3 is also encoded by other DNA sequences in this sample. The rearrangement joins TRBV6-5 to TRBJ1-1, with 7 nucleotides matching TRBD1. The CDR3 extends over 13 amino acids. Germline V gene data show CDR1 as MNHEY and CDR2 as SVGAGI. J was trimmed by 5 bases and V by 6 bases; bases with no gene match: 6. Here the CDR3 DNA reads TGTGCCAGCAGCCAACAGGGGAATACTGAAGCTTTCTTT. Translation: CASSQQGNTEAFF.

J is TRBJ1-1 and V is TRBV7-9; a weak D match, TRBD1 (6 bases). V shed 3 bases and J shed 3 bases, with 8 bases lying between them. Germline CDR1 is SEHNR and CDR2 is FQNEAQ (reference sequence). The CDR3 runs to 13 residues. The CDR3 here is CASSLTGDTEAFF. The DNA for the CDR3 is TGTGCCAGCAGCTTGACAGGAGACACTGAAGCTTTCTTT.

The rearrangement uses TRBV5-1 and TRBJ2-5; 8 bases are a match to TRBD2. V trimming: 4 bases; J trimming: 5 bases; junction bases outside the gene matches: 4. The germline V gene encodes CDR1 SGHRS and CDR2 YFSETQ. The CDR3 runs 13 residues. For the CDR3, the DNA is TGCGCCAGCAGCCGCGGGGGGAGCGAGACCCAGTACTTC. Translating gives CASSRGGSETQYF. Supplemented by reference TRBV5-1 and TRBJ2-5, the full variable domain reads KAGVTQTPRYLIKTRGQQVTLSCSPISGHRSVSWYQQTPGQGLQFLFEYFSETQRNKGNFPGRFSGRQFSNSRSEMNVSTLELGDSALYLCASSRGGSETQYFGPGTRLLVL.

The gene calls are TRBV27 and TRBJ1-1; a possible D gene is TRBD1 (5 bases). V was pared by 6 bases and J by 1 base, with 15 bases between. This CDR3 contains 15 residues. Per germline, CDR1 MNHEY and CDR2 SMNVEV (reference sequence). For the CDR3, the DNA is TGTGCCAGCAGGTTAAGACCCCAGGGGAACACTGAAGCTTTCTTT. It yields the protein CASRLRPQGNTEAFF.

The chain carries TRBV27 and TRBJ1-2; 8 bases agree with TRBD1. CDR3 length: 13 amino acids. Germline V CDR1 and CDR2: MNHEY, SMNVEV (reference sequence). Losses at the gene ends were 5 bases for V and 6 bases for J; bases not matched to a gene: 5. This CDR3 reads CASSPWTGNGYTF. The CDR3 DNA reads as TGTGCCAGCAGTCCCTGGACAGGGAATGGCTACACCTTC.

This clone was seen once. The chain employs TRBV28 and TRBJ2-7, with 10 bases lining up with TRBD2. V gave up 3 bases and J gave up 4 bases; unmatched junction bases: 3. From germline, CDR1 is MDHEN and CDR2 SYDVKM. CDR3 length: 14 residues. CDR3 DNA sequence: TGTGCCAGCAGTTTGGTAGCGGGAGGTTACGAGCAGTACTTC. It codes for CASSLVAGGYEQYF.

The chain combines TRBV5-1 with TRBJ2-3, with a tentative D call TRBD2 (6 bases). Trimming removed 0 bases at V and 2 bases at J, with 10 bases between. CDR3 length: 15 residues. Germline CDR1 reads SGHRS; CDR2 reads YFSETQ. This CDR3 is CASSLAAGITDTQYF. The CDR3 nucleotides read TGCGCCAGCAGCTTGGCGGCGGGAATCACAGATACGCAGTATTTT.

The chain is built from TRBV18 and TRBJ1-6; D perhaps matches TRBD1 (6 bases). The CDR3 runs 16 residues. V lost 2 bases to trimming and J lost 7 bases, with 15 bases between them. Per the germline V gene, CDR1 is KGHSH and CDR2 is LQKENI. The DNA of the CDR3 is TGTGCCAGCTCACCATCCCCGACAGGAGCGAATTCACCCCTCCACTTT. It specifies CASSPSPTGANSPLHF. Complete variable domain (other parts from reference TRBV18 and TRBJ1-6): NAGVMQNPRHLVRRRGQEARLRCSPMKGHSHVYWYRQLPEEGLKFMVYLQKENIIDESGMPKERFSAEFPKEGPSILRIQQVVRGDSAAYFCASSPSPTGANSPLHFGNGTRLTVT.